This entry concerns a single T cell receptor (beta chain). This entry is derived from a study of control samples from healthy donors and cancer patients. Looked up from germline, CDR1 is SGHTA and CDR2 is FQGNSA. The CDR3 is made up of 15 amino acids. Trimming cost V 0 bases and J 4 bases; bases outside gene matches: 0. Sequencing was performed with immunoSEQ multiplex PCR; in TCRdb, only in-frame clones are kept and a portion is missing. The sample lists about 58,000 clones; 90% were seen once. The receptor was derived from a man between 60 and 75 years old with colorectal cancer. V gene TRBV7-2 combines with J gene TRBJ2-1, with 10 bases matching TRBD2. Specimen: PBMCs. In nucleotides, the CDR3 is TGTGCCAGCAGCTTAGCGACTAGCGGGTACAATGAGCAGTTCTTC. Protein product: CASSLATSGYNEQFF.